This T cell receptor (beta chain) emerged from a study of cytomegalovirus exposure and HLA in healthy donors. A multiplex PCR was run with 60 Vbeta primers and 13 Jbeta primers. The table came from immunoSEQ multiplex PCR; TCRdb's copy has only in-frame clones and leaves some out. The sample lists some 110,000 clones, 79% occurring once. The CDR3 is 15 residues long. V was pared by 5 bases and J by 9 bases, with 14 bases of the junction left unmatched. CDR1 is MDHEN, CDR2 SYDVKM, per germline. The TCR originated in a young man in good health and CMV-seropositive. Material for sequencing was PBMCs. The rearrangement uses TRBV28 and TRBJ2-5; the match to TRBD1 covers 8 bases. CDR3 DNA: TGTGCCAGCAGTCCCCCCCTACAGGGGGTTGGGGCCCAGTACTTC. As protein: CASSPPLQGVGAQYF.